Below, 22 T cell receptor beta chains from the same sample are listed, as sequenced in a study of post-analysis software for immune sequencing data. Notes on the study in general: Four to six TRBV segments were more frequent in patients than controls; TRBV5-6, TRBV5-1 and TRBV20-1 belonged to this group.

TCR beta libraries were prepared from cDNA with unique molecular identifiers. Each CDR3 protein is one row after TCRdb ran MiXCR on the PCR reads. The sample yields approximately 770,000 distinct CDR3 sequences, about 43% seen once. These TCRs' antigens remain unknown. The sequenced sample consisted of blood. The receptors originated from a girl between 5 and 17 years old with multiple sclerosis.

The chain links TRBV12-3 or TRBV12-4 to TRBJ2-5; D gene ambiguous. This CDR3 has 12 amino acids. Trimming cost V 6 bases and J 6 bases, with 11 bases left between them. Written as DNA, the CDR3 is TGTGCCAGCAGACAACATGGACAGACCCAGTACTTC. This sequence encodes CASRQHGQTQYF.

The chain carries TRBV12-3 or TRBV12-4 and TRBJ2-3, with 8 bases matching TRBD1. With 6 bases clipped from V and 5 bases from J, the junction kept 7 bases outside the gene matches. The CDR3 consists of 14 residues. The CDR3 spells CASSPTGARDTQYF. CDR3 DNA: TGTGCCAGCAGCCCGACAGGGGCCAGAGATACGCAGTATTTT.

A few counts support this clonotype. The rearrangement joins TRBV7-2 to TRBJ2-7, with a possible D match to TRBD1 (5 bases). The CDR3 length is 17 residues. With 1 base removed from V and 4 bases from J, the gap between germline ends came to 20 bases. Germline values: CDR1 SGHTA, CDR2 FQGNSA. The CDR3 reads CASSLGQGDLRKYEQYF. DNA for the CDR3: TGTGCCAGCAGCTTAGGGCAGGGCGATCTTCGAAAGTACGAGCAGTACTTC.

There are a few counts of this clonotype. The J gene is TRBJ2-5, the V gene TRBV28; D possibly corresponds to TRBD1 (5 bases). The J call may be in error: the DNA end matches TRBJ2-7 better. CDR1 is MDHEN and CDR2 is SYDVKM in the germline V gene. The CDR3 extends over 14 amino acids. DNA of the CDR3: TGTGCCAGCAGTGCCCCTGGGGCGACCTACGAGCAGTACTTC. Translating gives CASSAPGATYEQYF.

The chain carries TRBV20-1 and TRBJ2-5, with TRBD2 as a possible D gene (6 bases). V was cut by 5 bases and J by 2 bases, with 12 bases left in between. CDR1 is DFQATT and CDR2 is SNEGSKA in the germline V gene (reference sequence). The CDR3 loop spans 13 amino acids. CDR3 loop: CSADSGLQETQYF. As DNA, the CDR3 is TGCAGTGCTGATAGCGGATTACAAGAGACCCAGTACTTC.

This chain links TRBV3-1 with TRBJ2-3, with 7 positions matching TRBD1. Germline CDR1 reads LGHDT; CDR2 reads YNNKEL (reference sequence). The CDR3 extends over 13 amino acids. V lost 3 bases and J lost 7; bases outside the gene matches: 4. The CDR3 sequence: CASSQGTANTQYF. CDR3 nucleotides: TGTGCCAGCAGCCAGGGGACAGCCAATACGCAGTATTTT.

In the case of this clonotype: No conserved phenylalanine or tryptophan ends this CDR3, so it is likely a read error. The J gene is TRBJ2-7, the V gene TRBV15; no clear D. The CDR3 is 14 amino acids. Germline CDR1 LNHNV, CDR2 YYDKDF (reference sequence). Trimming took 0 bases from V and 2 from J, leaving 8 bases between them. In DNA, the CDR3 is TGTGCCACCAGCAGAGAGGGGTCACCCTACGAGCAGTACTTA. This gives the protein CATSREGSPYEQYL.

In regard to this clonotype: Without the conserved terminal phenylalanine or tryptophan, this CDR3 likely stems from a read error. The limits of the CDR3 on the DNA are not certain, so only TCRdb's listed CDR3 is given. The rearrangement uses TRBV12-3 or TRBV12-4 and TRBJ2-5; the D call of TRBD1 is as the table states it, not checked on the DNA. The CDR3 contains 16 residues when both ends are counted. CDR3 protein: CASSFQQGVYGYTFGS.

The chain is built from TRBV19 and TRBJ2-5; 12 nucleotides agree with TRBD2. The tail of the sequence fits TRBJ2-7 better, so the J call may be wrong. The V gene's germline CDR1 is LNHDA and CDR2 SQIVND (reference sequence). The CDR3 has 15 amino acids. CDR3 in DNA: TGTGCCAGTAGTTTGGGACTAGCGGGCCCTCTCGAGCAGTACTTC. Its translation: CASSLGLAGPLEQYF.

This clonotype was seen a handful of times. This chain uses TRBV10-2 with TRBJ2-1; D might be TRBD2 (6 bases). Trimming left V 4 bases short and J 3 bases short, with 13 bases between. The length of the CDR3 is 15 residues. The V gene's germline CDR1 is WSHSY and CDR2 SAAADI. CDR3 protein: CASSGGGKYYNEQFF. For the CDR3, the DNA is TGCGCCAGCAGTGGTGGCGGGAAGTACTACAATGAGCAGTTCTTC.

This sequence joins TRBV28 and TRBJ2-1; weak D call: TRBD2 (6 bases). V was pared by 4 bases and J by 13 bases, with 23 bases between. The CDR3 is made up of 15 amino acids. Germline CDR1 reads MDHEN; CDR2 reads SYDVKM. This CDR3 is CASSSGTQYQETQFF. The CDR3, as DNA: TGTGCCAGCAGTTCCGGGACTCAGTACCAAGAGACCCAGTTCTTC.

This chain links TRBV2 with TRBJ1-6, with TRBD1 as a possible D gene (5 bases). The CDR3 covers 14 residues. Trimming stripped 6 bases from V and 13 bases from J, with 19 bases between. The germline gives CDR1 SNHLY, CDR2 FYNNEI. The CDR3 DNA follows: TGTGCCAGCAGGGGGTCAGGGATGAACGACCCCCTCCACTTT. It yields the protein CASRGSGMNDPLHF.

The chain uses TRBV2 and TRBJ2-5, with TRBD2 matching over 7 bases. The CDR3 has 14 residues. V was pared by 9 bases and J by 3 bases, with 10 bases of the junction left unmatched. Germline values: CDR1 SNHLY, CDR2 FYNNEI. In DNA, the CDR3 is TGTGCCAGGATGGCCTCGGCGGGGGAAGAGACCCAGTACTTC. It specifies CARMASAGEETQYF. Supplemented by reference TRBV2 and TRBJ2-5, the full variable domain reads EPEVTQTPSHQVTQMGQEVILRCVPISNHLYFYWYRQILGQKVEFLVSFYNNEISEKSEIFDDQFSVERPDGSNFTLKIRSTKLEDSAMYFCARMASAGEETQYFGPGTRLLVL.

This clonotype occurred a few times. This chain connects TRBV28 to TRBJ1-4; TRBD1 is a possible D gene (5 bases). The CDR3 loop spans 14 amino acids. Per germline, CDR1 MDHEN and CDR2 SYDVKM. Trimming removed 7 bases at V and 0 bases at J, with 9 bases between. CDR3 sequence reads: CASTGESTNEKLFF. In DNA, the CDR3 is TGTGCCAGCACGGGGGAGTCAACTAATGAAAAACTGTTTTTT.

The chain employs TRBV7-9 and TRBJ2-4; D is unresolved. The CDR3 extends over 14 amino acids. Germline CDR1 and CDR2: SEHNR and FQNEAQ (reference sequence). Trimming removed 0 bases at V and 8 bases at J, with 11 bases between. The CDR3 loop reads CASSLATGSDIQYF. CDR3 DNA: TGTGCCAGCAGCTTAGCGACCGGGTCTGACATTCAGTACTTC.

The gene calls are TRBV6-1 and TRBJ2-1; D is perhaps TRBD1 (6 bases). V lost 8 bases and J lost 8, with 22 bases in between. CDR1 MNHNS and CDR2 SASEGT come from the germline V gene. The CDR3 runs 15 residues. The DNA for the CDR3 is TGTGCCAGCCGCGGGTCCTACAGGGAATTTGATGAGCAGTTCTTC. Residues: CASRGSYREFDEQFF.

The rearrangement uses TRBV12-3 or TRBV12-4 and TRBJ2-3; possible D gene TRBD2, 6 bases. V lost 3 bases and J lost 6, with 13 bases in between. This CDR3 is built from 14 residues. The CDR3 protein is CASSFVGSEDTQYF. CDR3 DNA sequence: TGTGCCAGCAGTTTCGTCGGGAGCGAGGATACGCAGTATTTT.

This clonotype was observed a handful of times. The V and J genes are TRBV12-3 or TRBV12-4 and TRBJ2-4; D might be TRBD1 or TRBD2, each matching 5 bases. The CDR3 is 14 amino acids. V lost 7 bases and J 8 bases, leaving 18 bases between the germline ends. This CDR3 reads CASTDTGGGYIQYF. Written as DNA, the CDR3 is TGTGCCAGCACCGACACCGGTGGGGGTTACATTCAGTACTTC.

The rearrangement joins TRBV7-3 to TRBJ2-3; TRBD1 might be the D (6 bases). The CDR3 has 16 residues. In germline, CDR1 is SGHTA, CDR2 FQGTGA. The germline V and J ends were trimmed by 5 bases and 3 bases, with 18 bases remaining between them. CDR3 region: CASSQIGGYRTDTQYF. CDR3 DNA: TGTGCCAGCAGCCAGATTGGGGGCTACAGGACAGATACGCAGTATTTT.

This clonotype was detected a few times. This sequence joins TRBV28 and TRBJ2-1; 7 bases align to TRBD2. The CDR3 sequence is 14 residues long. Germline lookup yields CDR1 MDHEN and CDR2 SYDVKM. V shed 8 bases and J 2 bases; nucleotides not matched to a gene: 6. This chain's CDR3 is CASESGTTYNEQFF. The CDR3 DNA reads TGTGCCAGCGAGAGCGGGACCACCTACAATGAGCAGTTCTTC.

The CDR3 is CASSFRQGSYLGEQYF. CDR3 DNA: TGCGCCAGCAGTTTCCGACAGGGGTCCTATCTCGGGGAGCAGTACTTC. V usage is TRBV5-1 and J usage is TRBJ2-5, with TRBD1 matching over 8 bases. Germline CDR1 is SGHRS and CDR2 is YFSETQ. CDR3 size: 16 residues. With 5 bases clipped from V and 11 bases from J, the junction kept 20 bases outside the gene matches.

This clonotype occurred a few times. The CDR3 region has the DNA TGTGCCAGCAGTTTAAGTAAGGCCCATGAGCAGTTCTTC. Protein sequence: CASSLSKAHEQFF. This chain links TRBV12-3 or TRBV12-4 with TRBJ2-1; D remains ambiguous. This CDR3 is 13 amino acids long. V was cut by 2 bases and J by 8 bases, with 10 bases left in between.